This T cell receptor beta chain was found in a study of blood T cell repertoires in COVID-19. The method was immunoSEQ multiplex PCR; TCRdb's version includes in-frame clones alone and lacks a portion of them. The data contain about 46,000 clones, approximately 83% of them singletons. V was pared by 1 base and J by 5 bases, with 4 bases of the junction left unmatched. Germline V lookup: CDR1 SEHNR, CDR2 FQNEAQ (reference sequence). The CDR3 contains 14 residues. The chain uses TRBV7-9 and TRBJ2-7, with TRBD1 identical over 8 bases. The clonotype originates from a human donor in a cohort sampled during active COVID-19. The donor label of this sample is uncertain. The sequencing sample was made of peripheral blood. The CDR3 here is CASSLGQGSHEQYF. The CDR3 nucleotides read TGTGCCAGCAGCTTAGGACAGGGGAGCCACGAGCAGTACTTC.